This TCR beta chain was observed in a study of blood T cell repertoires in COVID-19. Across the whole study: T cells, B-cell-depleted T cells, or PBMCs provided the cDNA or gDNA that served as material.

Germline-derived CDR1 and CDR2 are LGHNA and YSLEER. V was clipped by 0 bases and J by 4 bases; unmatched bases: 4. The CDR3 runs to 15 residues. Original handling: Cell counts per sample came from amplifying reference gene primers. Generated by immunoSEQ multiplex PCR, the TCRdb table keeps only in-frame clones and is missing some. Clone size and V and J calls were adopted from that table, with D and trimming inferred from the DNA. The sample includes about 170,000 clones, less than 85% of them seen just once. Participants came from around 25 US areas, aged about 18 to 100 years. Cohort 3 donors counted as recovered after two negative PCRs, clearance, or resolved symptoms.

Sequences were obtained from PBMCs or T cells enriched from blood (not recorded which). The rearrangement links TRBV4-3 to TRBJ1-1; the match to TRBD1 covers 8 bases. This sequence originates from a man in his fifties who had recovered from COVID-19. The CDR3 here is CASSQEVRGLTEAFF. CDR3 DNA sequence: TGCGCCAGCAGCCAAGAAGTCAGGGGGCTCACTGAAGCTTTCTTT.